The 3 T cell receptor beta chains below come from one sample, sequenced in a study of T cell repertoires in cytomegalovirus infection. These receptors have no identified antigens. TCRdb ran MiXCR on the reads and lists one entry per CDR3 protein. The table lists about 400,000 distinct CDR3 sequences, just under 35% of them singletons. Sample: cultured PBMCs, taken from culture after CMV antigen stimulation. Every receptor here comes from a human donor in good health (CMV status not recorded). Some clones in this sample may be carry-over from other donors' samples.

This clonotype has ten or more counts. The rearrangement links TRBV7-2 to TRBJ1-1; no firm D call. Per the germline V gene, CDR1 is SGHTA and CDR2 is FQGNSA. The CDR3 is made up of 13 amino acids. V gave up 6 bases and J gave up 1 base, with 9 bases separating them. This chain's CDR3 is CASRVGGNTEAFF. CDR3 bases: TGTGCCAGCAGAGTAGGAGGGAACACTGAAGCTTTCTTT. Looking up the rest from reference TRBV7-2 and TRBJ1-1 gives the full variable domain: GAGVSQSPSNKVTEKGKDVELRCDPISGHTALYWYRQSLGQGLEFLIYFQGNSAPDKSGLPSDRFSAERTGGSVSTLTIQRTQQEDSAVYLCASRVGGNTEAFFGQGTRLTVV.

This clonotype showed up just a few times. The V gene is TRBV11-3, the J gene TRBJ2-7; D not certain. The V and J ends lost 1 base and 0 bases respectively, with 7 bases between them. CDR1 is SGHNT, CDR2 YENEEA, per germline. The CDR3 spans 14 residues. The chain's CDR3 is CASSLGPSSYEQYV. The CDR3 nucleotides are TGTGCCAGCAGCTTAGGTCCGAGCTCCTACGAGCAGTACGTC.

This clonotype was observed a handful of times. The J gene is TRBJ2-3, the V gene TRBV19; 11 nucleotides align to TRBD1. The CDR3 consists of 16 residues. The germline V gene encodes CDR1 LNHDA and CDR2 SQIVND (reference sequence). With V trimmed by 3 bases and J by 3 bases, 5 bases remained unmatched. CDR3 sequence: CASSILGQGGTDTQYF. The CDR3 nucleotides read TGTGCCAGTAGTATTTTGGGACAGGGGGGGACAGATACGCAGTATTTT.